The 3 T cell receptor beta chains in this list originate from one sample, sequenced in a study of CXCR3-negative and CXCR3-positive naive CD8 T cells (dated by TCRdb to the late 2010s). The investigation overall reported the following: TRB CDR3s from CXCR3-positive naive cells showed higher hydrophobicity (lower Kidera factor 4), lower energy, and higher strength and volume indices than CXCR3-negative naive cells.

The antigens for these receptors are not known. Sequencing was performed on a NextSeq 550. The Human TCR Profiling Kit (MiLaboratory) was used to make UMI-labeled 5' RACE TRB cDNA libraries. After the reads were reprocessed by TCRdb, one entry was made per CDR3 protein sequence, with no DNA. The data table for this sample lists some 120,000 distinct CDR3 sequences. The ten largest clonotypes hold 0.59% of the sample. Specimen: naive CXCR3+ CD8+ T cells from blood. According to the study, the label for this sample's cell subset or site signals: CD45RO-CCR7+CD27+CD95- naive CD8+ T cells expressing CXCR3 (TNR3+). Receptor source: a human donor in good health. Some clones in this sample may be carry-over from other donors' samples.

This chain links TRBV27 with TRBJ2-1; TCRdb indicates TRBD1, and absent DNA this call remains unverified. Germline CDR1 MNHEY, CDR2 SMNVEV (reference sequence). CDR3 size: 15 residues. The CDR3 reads CASSLWGQGLDEQFF.

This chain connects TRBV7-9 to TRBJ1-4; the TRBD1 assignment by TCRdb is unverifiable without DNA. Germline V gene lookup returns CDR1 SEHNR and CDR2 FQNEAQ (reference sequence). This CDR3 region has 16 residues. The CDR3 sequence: CASSSDDGTDNEKLFF.

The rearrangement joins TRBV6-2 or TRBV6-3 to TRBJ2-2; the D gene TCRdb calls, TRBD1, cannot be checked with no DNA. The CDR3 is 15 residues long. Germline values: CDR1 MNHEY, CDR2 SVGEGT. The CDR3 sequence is CASSFLDSNTGELFF.